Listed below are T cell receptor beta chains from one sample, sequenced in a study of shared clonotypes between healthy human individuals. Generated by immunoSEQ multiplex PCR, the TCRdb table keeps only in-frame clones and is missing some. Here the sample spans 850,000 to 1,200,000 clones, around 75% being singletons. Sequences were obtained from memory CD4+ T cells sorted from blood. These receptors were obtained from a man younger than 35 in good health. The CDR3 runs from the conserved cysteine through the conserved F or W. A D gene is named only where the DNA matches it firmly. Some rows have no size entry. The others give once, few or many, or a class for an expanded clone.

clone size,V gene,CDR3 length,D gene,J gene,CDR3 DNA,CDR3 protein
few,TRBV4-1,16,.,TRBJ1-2,TGCGCCAGCAGCCAAGATTTGAGGAGAGAGCGCGATGGCTACACCTTC,CASSQDLRRERDGYTF
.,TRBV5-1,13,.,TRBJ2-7,TGCGCCAGCAGCGGTGCCCGGGCCGTCGAGCAGTACTTC,CASSGARAVEQYF
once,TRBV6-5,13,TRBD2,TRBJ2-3,TGTGCCAGCAGTCGGGGGGGCTGGGATACGCAGTATTTT,CASSRGGWDTQYF
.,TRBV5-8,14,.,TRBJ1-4,TGTGCCAGCAGCTTGACAGCAACTAATGAAAAACTGTTTTTT,CASSLTATNEKLFF
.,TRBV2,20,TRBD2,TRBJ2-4,TGTGCCAGCAGTGACTCCCCCATATTCGGCGGGGGGGCTTCCAAAAACATTCAGTACTTC,CASSDSPIFGGGASKNIQYF
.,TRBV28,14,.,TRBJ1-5,TGTGCCAGCAGCGCCGGGTGGGGTAATCAGCCCCAGCATTTT,CASSAGWGNQPQHF
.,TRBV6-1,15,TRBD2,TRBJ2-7,TGTGCCAGCACCATGAAGACTAGTGGGAGGGACGAGCAGTACTTC,CASTMKTSGRDEQYF
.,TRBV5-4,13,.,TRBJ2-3,TGTGCCAGCAGCTTAGGGGGAGAAGATACGCAGTATTTT,CASSLGGEDTQYF
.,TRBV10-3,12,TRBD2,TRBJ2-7,TGTGCCATCTGGGGCGGCGGGGGCGAGCAGTACTTC,CAIWGGGGEQYF
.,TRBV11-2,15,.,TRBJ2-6,TGTGCCAGCAGCCGTACAGGATTCGGGGCCAACGTCCTGACTTTC,CASSRTGFGANVLTF
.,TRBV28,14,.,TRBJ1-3,TGTGCCAGCAGTCCTACCCAGACTGGAAACACCATATATTTT,CASSPTQTGNTIYF
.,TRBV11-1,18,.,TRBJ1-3,TGTGCCAGCAGCTTAAGGTTGATCCGGACAAGCTCTGGAAACACCATATATTTT,CASSLRLIRTSSGNTIYF